This TCR beta chain was captured in a study of T cells expressing NK-cell markers. Study background: Beta-chain profiling covered CD3+CD56+NKG2C+, CD3+CD56+NKG2C- and CD3+CD56-NKG2C+ sorted subsets.

Generation of TCR beta cDNA was performed by 5'RACE template switching incorporating UMIs. No DNA is given; TCRdb re-called the 5' RACE reads and lists each CDR3 protein once. In total, the table holds about 150,000 distinct CDR3 sequences. Per germline, CDR1 SGDLS and CDR2 YYNGEE. The CDR3 covers 16 residues. Sequencing used blood T cells: a sorted CD56 or NKG2C T cell subset, CD4+ or CD8+ T cells, or bulk PBMC T cells (not recorded which). The rearrangement uses TRBV9 and TRBJ2-1. This sequence was found in a woman aged 45 to 65 in good health. CDR3 sequence reads: CASSVRKVDAYNEQFF.